This is a list of T cell receptor beta chains from one sample in a study of a mutant IDH1 vaccine in newly diagnosed glioma. The assay was immunoSEQ multiplex PCR, and TCRdb's table has in-frame clones only and misses some. The sample carries 95,000 to 100,000 clones, roughly 90% recorded once. The sequencing used PBMCs, collected from a glioma patient treated with radiotherapy, temozolomide or both. The source of these receptors is a woman aged 45-60 years with glioma. The conserved cysteine and the conserved F or W are not part of the CDR3 here. Fields, in order: J gene, V gene, CDR3 protein.

J: TRBJ2-7
V: TRBV9
CDR3: ASSVDLGTYEQY

J: TRBJ2-2
V: TRBV27
CDR3: ASRSRGQGNTGELF

J: TRBJ1-2
V: TRBV28
CDR3: ASSPRDRAIYGYT

J: TRBJ2-3
V: TRBV19
CDR3: ASSMGGSDTQY

J: TRBJ2-5
V: TRBV4-2
CDR3: ASSQARRTSGSGETQY

J: TRBJ2-5
V: TRBV15
CDR3: ATSSGSQETQY

J: TRBJ1-5
V: TRBV2
CDR3: ASRNSTGSDQPQH

J: TRBJ2-1
V: TRBV21-1
CDR3: ASSRVRDTDYVNEQF

J: TRBJ2-5
V: TRBV12-5
CDR3: ASGRGFQETQY

J: TRBJ2-3
V: TRBV7-2
CDR3: ASSSQPTDTQY

J: TRBJ2-5
V: TRBV7-2
CDR3: ASSRTGSVETQY

J: TRBJ1-4
V: TRBV19
CDR3: ASNPRTATNEKLF

J: TRBJ2-7
V: TRBV29-1
CDR3: SVERGGGVGEQY

J: TRBJ2-1
V: TRBV6-6
CDR3: ASSLPGLLDEQF

J: TRBJ1-4
V: TRBV6-1
CDR3: ASSDRDPTNEKLF

J: TRBJ1-5
V: TRBV19
CDR3: ASNQGRSNQPQH

J: TRBJ2-7
V: TRBV6-6
CDR3: ASNGQGLYEQY

J: TRBJ1-1
V: TRBV7-3
CDR3: ASSLIRVNTEAF

J: TRBJ2-7
V: TRBV2
CDR3: ASSAGTSGRRYEQY

J: TRBJ2-5
V: TRBV28
CDR3: ASGRETQY

J: TRBJ1-2
V: TRBV6-5
CDR3: ASSYSPQGVGGYT

J: TRBJ2-7
V: TRBV6-6
CDR3: ASSGRGTAYEQY

J: TRBJ2-5
V: TRBV18
CDR3: ASSPRLADGETQY

J: TRBJ2-7
V: TRBV7-3
CDR3: ASSFGRNLYEQY

J: TRBJ2-1
V: TRBV5-1
CDR3: ASMGGLAGASPKQF

J: TRBJ1-5
V: TRBV18
CDR3: ASSPGNSNQPQH

J: TRBJ1-5
V: TRBV21-1
CDR3: ASSSDPRPDQPQH

J: TRBJ1-5
V: TRBV19
CDR3: ASSIGGGQPQH

J: TRBJ2-7
V: TRBV7-9
CDR3: ASSSQWYEQY

J: TRBJ2-7
V: TRBV5-1
CDR3: ASSLVSAGGSYEQY

J: TRBJ2-7
V: TRBV28
CDR3: ASSALTGAPYEQY

J: TRBJ2-5
V: TRBV5-8
CDR3: ASSLESGPVAQY

J: TRBJ2-5
V: TRBV27
CDR3: ASSSHGTSGRRETQY

J: TRBJ2-7
V: TRBV28
CDR3: ASSSPTIGPPYEQY

J: TRBJ1-1
V: TRBV30
CDR3: AWSRPGGGAF

J: TRBJ1-4
V: TRBV19
CDR3: ASSIGEKLF

J: TRBJ1-5
V: TRBV19
CDR3: ASSIVRRGWQPQH

J: TRBJ2-2
V: TRBV28
CDR3: ASSLAGWAGELF

J: TRBJ1-2
V: TRBV28
CDR3: ASSLFSARGYT

J: TRBJ2-2
V: TRBV9
CDR3: ASSVGGTPNTGELF

J: TRBJ2-1
V: TRBV7-9
CDR3: ASSALASLNRALVNEQF

J: TRBJ2-7
V: TRBV18
CDR3: ASSPPAGGPYEQY

J: TRBJ2-5
V: TRBV6-5
CDR3: ASSRDTNQETQY

J: TRBJ2-3
V: TRBV25-1
CDR3: ASSEYPLGRGDTQY

J: TRBJ2-7
V: TRBV9
CDR3: ASSETASGRAGEQY

J: TRBJ1-1
V: TRBV6-6
CDR3: ASRLLGEAF

J: TRBJ1-5
V: TRBV10-2
CDR3: ASSDPGREQPQH

J: TRBJ2-1
V: TRBV5-1
CDR3: ASSRAADNEQF

J: TRBJ1-4
V: TRBV7-6
CDR3: ASSSTQARQARGKLF